These 14 T cell receptor beta chains were all obtained from the same sample, sequenced in a study of shared clonotypes between healthy human individuals. The assay was immunoSEQ multiplex PCR, and TCRdb's table has in-frame clones only and misses some. Of approximately 1,000,000 clones listed, 77% are singletons. Sequences were obtained from memory CD4+ T cells from PBMCs. Documented subset: CD45RA-negative fraction. These receptors were taken from a man younger than 30 in good health. Some clones in this sample may be carry-over from other donors' samples.

The chain has TRBV5-4 and TRBJ2-1; 10 bases are a match to TRBD2. The CDR3 loop spans 15 amino acids. V was pared by 0 bases and J by 7 bases, with 4 bases of the junction left unmatched. The germline V gene has CDR1 SGHNT and CDR2 YYREEE (reference sequence). In DNA form, the CDR3 reads TGTGCCAGCAGCTTGGAGCTAGCGGGAGCTAATGAGCAGTTCTTC. It codes for CASSLELAGANEQFF.

This rearrangement joins TRBV7-2 to TRBJ2-1, with a weak D call TRBD1 (6 bases). Germline CDR1 and CDR2: SGHTA and FQGNSA. The CDR3 extends over 12 amino acids. The V end was cut by 3 bases, the J end by 10 bases, with 10 bases between. CDR3 loop: CASSLGAGEQFF. The CDR3 region has the DNA TGTGCCAGCAGCTTGGGGGCCGGGGAGCAGTTCTTC.

For this clone: The sample carries other DNA sequences with the same CDR3. The V call is TRBV7-9, the J call TRBJ1-1; maybe TRBD1 (5 bases). V lost 3 bases and J lost 0, with 8 bases in between. This CDR3 has 14 amino acids. Germline CDR1 and CDR2: SEHNR and FQNEAQ (reference sequence). The CDR3: CASSFQGMNTEAFF. The CDR3 DNA reads as TGTGCCAGCAGCTTTCAGGGCATGAACACTGAAGCTTTCTTT.

The chain couples TRBV5-1 to TRBJ2-7; D not resolved. The CDR3 runs to 15 residues. The germline V gene has CDR1 SGHRS and CDR2 YFSETQ. V lost 0 bases and J 3 bases, leaving 13 bases between the germline ends. The chain's CDR3 is CASSLEAGPYYEQYF. In DNA, the CDR3 is TGCGCCAGCAGCTTGGAGGCAGGTCCATACTACGAGCAGTACTTC.

V is TRBV18 and J is TRBJ1-4; D is possibly TRBD1 (6 bases). The CDR3 has 15 residues. Germline V gene data show CDR1 as KGHSH and CDR2 as LQKENI. Trimming left V 6 bases short and J 3 bases short, with 14 bases between. The CDR3 region has the DNA TGTGCCAGCTCGGCTAACGGACAGCCTAATGAAAAACTGTTTTTT. Its translation is CASSANGQPNEKLFF.

On this clone itself: Just one base apart from a much larger clone, this may be a read error. Other nucleotide sequences in the sample specify the same CDR3. This chain connects TRBV29-1 to TRBJ2-3, with D unresolved. This CDR3 has 12 residues. Germline V gene sequence: CDR1 SQVTM, CDR2 ANQGSEA. V gave up 3 bases and J gave up 0 bases, with 4 bases separating them. CDR3 nucleotide sequence: TGCAGCGTTGACGAAAGCACAGATACGCAGTATTTT. Its protein is CSVDESTDTQYF.

The V call is TRBV6-1, the J call TRBJ2-7; perhaps TRBD1 as D (6 bases). The CDR3 sequence is 15 residues long. Trimming removed 8 bases at V and 4 bases at J, with 21 bases between. CDR1 MNHNS and CDR2 SASEGT come from the germline V gene. CDR3: CASGGTGSDGYEQYF. DNA of the CDR3: TGTGCCAGCGGGGGAACAGGGTCGGATGGTTACGAGCAGTACTTC.

The rearrangement uses TRBV6-5 and TRBJ2-5; 7 positions agree with TRBD1. From germline, CDR1 is MNHEY and CDR2 SVGAGI. The ends lost 7 bases at V and 3 bases at J; junction bases unmatched: 8. CDR3 length equals 14 residues. Here the CDR3 reads CASTEGTAKETQYF. For the CDR3, the DNA is TGTGCCAGCACCGAAGGGACAGCCAAAGAGACCCAGTACTTC.

The chain recombines TRBV28 with TRBJ2-7, with a possible D match to TRBD2 (6 bases). Trimming shortened V by 6 bases and J by 2 bases, and 14 bases separated the two germline ends. Germline lookup yields CDR1 MDHEN and CDR2 SYDVKM. The CDR3 is 14 amino acids. The CDR3 sequence is CASRGTLTTYEQYF. The CDR3 nucleotides are TGTGCCAGCAGGGGGACTTTGACCACCTACGAGCAGTACTTC.

The rearrangement uses TRBV5-1 and TRBJ2-2; perhaps TRBD1 as D (5 bases). This CDR3 contains 17 residues. Germline V lookup: CDR1 SGHRS, CDR2 YFSETQ. V gave up 4 bases and J gave up 3 bases, with 19 bases separating them. The CDR3 region is CASSPKVGQGDTGELFF. In nucleotides, the CDR3 is TGCGCCAGCAGCCCCAAAGTAGGGCAGGGCGACACCGGGGAGCTGTTTTTT. Variable domain in full (rest from reference TRBV5-1 and TRBJ2-2): KAGVTQTPRYLIKTRGQQVTLSCSPISGHRSVSWYQQTPGQGLQFLFEYFSETQRNKGNFPGRFSGRQFSNSRSEMNVSTLELGDSALYLCASSPKVGQGDTGELFFGEGSRLTVL.

This rearrangement joins TRBV30 to TRBJ1-2, with 9 positions matching TRBD1. The V segment lost 4 bases and the J segment 7 bases; nucleotides outside the gene matches: 4. The V gene's germline CDR1 is GTSNPN and CDR2 SVGIG (reference sequence). The CDR3 covers 12 residues. CDR3 sequence (DNA): TGTGCCTGGATGACAGGGGGATCTGGCTACACCTTC. Translating gives CAWMTGGSGYTF.

The rearrangement links TRBV10-3 to TRBJ2-7; possibly TRBD2 for D (7 bases). Germline V gives CDR1 ENHRY, CDR2 SYGVKD. CDR3 length: 14 residues. Trimming removed 7 bases from V and 4 bases from J, with 17 bases in between. This CDR3 is CAIKGGGRGYEQYF. The CDR3 bases are TGTGCCATCAAGGGCGGGGGCAGGGGATACGAGCAGTACTTC.

This clone was detected once. The chain employs TRBV28 and TRBJ2-2, with D perhaps matching TRBD2 (5 bases). Germline CDR1 is MDHEN and CDR2 is SYDVKM. Between the trimmed V and J ends, which lost 6 bases and 6 bases, there was a span of 11 bases. The CDR3 has 13 residues. CDR3 sequence: CASSVGGAGELFF. The CDR3 DNA reads TGTGCCAGCAGCGTCGGAGGAGCCGGGGAGCTGTTTTTT.

The gene calls are TRBV25-1 and TRBJ2-3; 8 nucleotides match TRBD1. CDR3 length: 14 amino acids. In germline, CDR1 is MGHDK, CDR2 SYGVNS. V dropped 11 bases and J dropped 2; count of bases not matched to a gene: 9. CDR3 in DNA: TGTGCCGGAGCCCCGGGACAGGACACAGATACGCAGTATTTT. This sequence encodes CAGAPGQDTDTQYF.